The 25 T cell receptor beta chains presented below share a single source sample, sequenced in a study of T cells after yellow fever vaccination. TCRdb reprocessed the 5' RACE reads with MiXCR, giving one entry per CDR3 protein. This table holds 340,000 or so distinct CDR3 sequences, 9.5% to 15% found once. Sequenced material: CD4+ T cells sorted from PBMCs, taken 15 days after the yellow fever booster vaccination. The receptors stem from a young man who received the YFV17D yellow fever vaccine.

This clonotype was detected a few times. The chain employs TRBV5-1 and TRBJ1-4; the D is unclear. The CDR3 runs to 14 residues. Germline values: CDR1 SGHRS, CDR2 YFSETQ. Trimming removed 0 bases from V and 16 bases from J, with 19 bases in between. The CDR3 spells CASSLEDQVDRQFF. In DNA form, the CDR3 reads TGCGCCAGCAGCTTGGAAGATCAGGTGGATCGTCAGTTTTTT.

In nucleotides, the CDR3 is TGTGCCAGCAGTCCCGGACTAGCGGGGGTTCCGTTGCAAGAGACCCAGTACTTC. Translation gives CASSPGLAGVPLQETQYF. This sequence joins TRBV12-3 or TRBV12-4 and TRBJ2-5, with 13 bases lining up with TRBD2. The CDR3 spans 18 residues. The ends lost 5 bases at V and 2 bases at J; junction bases unmatched: 11.

In regard to this clonotype: A junction boundary mismatches the germline segment, possibly from a read error. The CDR3 sequence: CASRRQDRAGVF. CDR3 DNA sequence: TGTGCCAGCAGGAGACAAGACAGGGCAGGAGTCTTC. The chain employs TRBV2 and TRBJ2-1; 7 bases are a match to TRBD1. CDR1 and CDR2 (germline): SNHLY, FYNNEI. This CDR3 region has 12 residues.

This clonotype was detected many times. The chain couples TRBV12-3 or TRBV12-4 to TRBJ1-4; the D is unclear. This CDR3 spans 12 amino acids. The V and J ends lost 8 bases and 14 bases respectively, with 18 bases between them. The CDR3 here is CASSLGQTTLFF. The CDR3 DNA reads TGTGCCAGCTCTCTTGGGCAGACGACGCTGTTTTTT.

This clonotype showed up just a few times. The chain combines TRBV5-1 with TRBJ2-7; TRBD1 matches 7 bases. The CDR3 contains 14 residues. The J segment lost 6 bases and the V segment lost 3 bases, leaving 9 bases of the junction unmatched. Germline lookup yields CDR1 SGHRS and CDR2 YFSETQ. The CDR3 protein is CASSWGPTGLEQYF. In DNA, the CDR3 is TGCGCCAGCAGCTGGGGACCGACAGGGCTCGAGCAGTACTTC. Together with reference TRBV5-1 and TRBJ2-7, the CDR3 gives the full variable domain: KAGVTQTPRYLIKTRGQQVTLSCSPISGHRSVSWYQQTPGQGLQFLFEYFSETQRNKGNFPGRFSGRQFSNSRSEMNVSTLELGDSALYLCASSWGPTGLEQYFGPGTRLTVT.

This clonotype came up many times. V is TRBV6-5 and J is TRBJ1-2; a weak D match, TRBD1 (5 bases). CDR3 length: 14 residues. Trimming took off 6 bases at V and 3 bases at J, with 14 bases between the two ends. Germline V gives CDR1 MNHEY, CDR2 SVGAGI. CDR3 amino acids: CASRWGPRDYGYTF. The CDR3, as DNA: TGTGCCAGCAGATGGGGCCCACGGGACTATGGCTACACCTTC.

The chain joins TRBV5-1 to TRBJ2-5; 8 bases are a match to TRBD2. The CDR3 extends over 14 amino acids. Germline CDR1 SGHRS, CDR2 YFSETQ. The J segment lost 3 bases and the V segment lost 4 bases, leaving 5 bases of the junction unmatched. In DNA form, the CDR3 reads TGCGCCAGCAGCCGGGGACTAGTGGAAGAGACCCAGTACTTC. Translation gives CASSRGLVEETQYF.

This clonotype has more than one count but fewer than ten. The chain combines TRBV4-3 with TRBJ1-2; D remains unclear. V shed 1 base and J shed 4 bases, with 10 bases lying between them. The CDR3 is made up of 14 amino acids. CDR1 is LGHNA and CDR2 is YSLEER in the germline V gene. CDR3 bases: TGCGCCAGCAGCCAAGGGGCGGGTCCCTATGGCTACACCTTC. It specifies CASSQGAGPYGYTF.

V usage is TRBV2 and J usage is TRBJ1-2; 11 nucleotides match TRBD1. Per germline, CDR1 SNHLY and CDR2 FYNNEI. The CDR3 has 13 amino acids. V trimming: 6 bases; J trimming: 7 bases; junction bases outside the gene matches: 4. CDR3 nucleotide sequence: TGTGCCAGCAGGGACAGGGGGCCAGCTGGCTACACCTTC. Residues: CASRDRGPAGYTF.

In its sample, this clonotype was seen a few times. The genes are TRBV3-1 and TRBJ1-1; D is uncertain. The V end lost 4 bases, the J end lost 4 bases, and 10 bases lay between the germline ends. Germline V gene data show CDR1 as LGHDT and CDR2 as YNNKEL (reference sequence). The CDR3 covers 13 residues. The DNA for the CDR3 is TGTGCCAGCAGCCCACGGACTAGCACTGAAGCTTTCTTT. Translation gives CASSPRTSTEAFF.

This clonotype was seen many times. The V gene is TRBV7-6, the J gene TRBJ2-1; 14 bases are a match to TRBD2. Germline CDR1 is SGHVS and CDR2 is FNYEAQ. The CDR3 extends over 16 amino acids. The V gene end was trimmed by 5 bases and the J gene end by 3 bases; junction bases not matched to a gene: 3. This CDR3 is CASSPGLAGVYNEQFF. The CDR3 nucleotides are TGTGCCAGCAGCCCGGGACTAGCGGGGGTCTACAATGAGCAGTTCTTC.

CDR3 nucleotides: TGTGCCAGCAGCCCGTTACGGCACTATGGCTACACCTTC. Amino acid sequence: CASSPLRHYGYTF. The V and J genes are TRBV3-1 and TRBJ1-2, with D uncertain. Per germline, CDR1 LGHDT and CDR2 YNNKEL (reference sequence). The CDR3 has 13 residues. Trimming removed 4 bases at V and 3 bases at J, with 9 bases between.

CDR3 coding DNA: TGCAGTGCCCCCGGCAGGGCCTCCTACGAGCAGTACGTC. It translates to CSAPGRASYEQYV. This chain joins TRBV20-1 and TRBJ2-7; D perhaps matches TRBD1 (5 bases). This CDR3 contains 13 residues. Germline assignment: CDR1 DFQATT and CDR2 SNEGSKA (reference sequence). Trimming left V 6 bases short and J 0 bases short, with 12 bases between.

This clonotype was seen a few times. V gene TRBV9 combines with J gene TRBJ1-2; D is uncertain. With 0 bases removed from V and 2 bases from J, the gap between germline ends came to 11 bases. This CDR3 has 15 amino acids. Germline CDR1 SGDLS, CDR2 YYNGEE. This CDR3 is CASSVASGWNYGYTF. CDR3 nucleotides: TGTGCCAGCAGCGTAGCTTCGGGGTGGAACTATGGCTACACCTTC.

The V gene is TRBV7-3, the J gene TRBJ1-1; D not certain. The germline gives CDR1 SGHTA, CDR2 FQGTGA. The CDR3 covers 14 residues. Trimming took off 2 bases at V and 3 bases at J, with 10 bases between the two ends. The CDR3 region has the DNA TGTGCCAGCAGCTTACTCGCCGGGGACACTGAAGCTTTCTTT. It codes for CASSLLAGDTEAFF.

CDR3 amino acids: CASSPRRPSPLHF. The CDR3 DNA sequence: TGTGCCAGCAGTCCTCGACGACCTTCACCCCTCCACTTT. The chain has TRBV12-3 or TRBV12-4 and TRBJ1-6, with no clear D. This CDR3 comprises 13 residues. V was shortened by 5 bases and J by 9 bases, with 11 bases between the two germline ends.

The gene calls are TRBV7-3 and TRBJ2-3; D gene ambiguous. This CDR3 is 13 amino acids long. The germline CDR1 and CDR2 sequences are SGHTA and FQGTGA. V was trimmed by 3 bases and J by 2 bases, leaving 6 bases between them. The DNA of the CDR3 is TGTGCCAGCAGCTTTGAACACACAGATACGCAGTATTTT. Translating it yields CASSFEHTDTQYF.

The gene calls are TRBV19 and TRBJ1-5, with D unclear. This CDR3 has 14 amino acids. In germline, CDR1 is LNHDA, CDR2 SQIVND (reference sequence). The germline V and J ends were trimmed by 3 bases and 2 bases, with 8 bases remaining between them. The CDR3 protein is CASSIFQGNQPQHF. Here the CDR3 DNA reads TGTGCCAGTAGTATTTTCCAGGGCAATCAGCCCCAGCATTTT.

This clonotype has just one count. This chain links TRBV3-2 with TRBJ2-3; the D segment call TRBD2 is taken from the table without a DNA check. TRBV3-2 is a known pseudogene. The CDR3 sequence is 19 residues long. This chain's CDR3 is CASSQIPPGKRGVTDTQYF. Here the CDR3 DNA reads TGTGCCAGCAGCCAAATCCCACCGGGCAAGCGGGGGGTCACAGATACGCAGTATTTT.

The CDR3 region has the DNA TGTGCCAGCAGCGTCCGCGGACTAGCGGGGTACCAGTACTTC. Its protein product is CASSVRGLAGYQYF. The V call is TRBV2, the J call TRBJ2-5, with TRBD2 matching over 12 bases. CDR3 size: 14 residues. With 6 bases clipped from V and 10 bases from J, the junction kept 9 bases outside the gene matches. Germline CDR1 is SNHLY and CDR2 is FYNNEI.

In regard to this clonotype: This sequence may be a read error, since a much larger clone differs from it by one base. The CDR3 loop reads CASSLGTGGADSNQPRHF. The CDR3 DNA is TGTGCCAGCAGCCTCGGGACAGGGGGCGCGGATAGCAATCAGCCCCGGCATTTT. The V and J genes are TRBV4-2 and TRBJ1-5; 12 bases are shared with TRBD1. This CDR3 contains 18 residues. Germline CDR1 and CDR2: LGHNA and YNFKEQ.

In its sample, this clonotype was seen a few times. The CDR3 sequence is CASSESGTTRYEQYF. The CDR3 DNA is TGTGCCAGCAGTGAATCCGGGACCACGAGGTACGAGCAGTACTTC. This chain links TRBV25-1 with TRBJ2-7; D may be TRBD1 or TRBD2 (5 bases each). The CDR3 runs 15 residues. The ends were cut back, 1 base at V and 4 bases at J, with 14 bases in the middle. Germline V CDR1 and CDR2: MGHDK, SYGVNS.

This clonotype has more than one count but fewer than ten. The junction and the germline gene differ at one end; a read error may be behind it. The J gene is TRBJ2-7, the V gene TRBV4-1; D is unclear. CDR3 size: 12 residues. Germline CDR1 MGHRA, CDR2 YSYEKL. The DNA for the CDR3 is TGCGCCAGCGGCCACCTGCTGGGTGAGCAGTACTTC. Protein product: CASGHLLGEQYF.

In this sample, this clonotype turned up a few times. This chain joins TRBV19 and TRBJ2-5; 7 bases agree with TRBD1. The CDR3 is 15 residues long. Germline trimming cut 5 bases from V and 1 base from J; bases unmatched to any gene: 7. Germline loops: CDR1 LNHDA, CDR2 SQIVND (reference sequence). CDR3 region: CASSPGQQTQETQYF. CDR3 in DNA: TGTGCCAGTAGTCCGGGACAGCAGACCCAAGAGACCCAGTACTTC. Full variable domain (rest looked up from reference TRBV19 and TRBJ2-5): DGGITQSPKYLFRKEGQNVTLSCEQNLNHDAMYWYRQDPGQGLRLIYYSQIVNDFQKGDIAEGYSVSREKKESFPLTVTSAQKNPTAFYLCASSPGQQTQETQYFGPGTRLLVL.

This clonotype was seen more than once but under ten times. The chain is built from TRBV28 and TRBJ2-5, with a possible D match to TRBD2 (5 bases). Germline-derived CDR1 and CDR2 are MDHEN and SYDVKM. There are 15 residues in the CDR3. The V and J ends lost 5 bases and 4 bases respectively, with 17 bases between them. The CDR3 loop reads CASSPPLGRGETQYF. The CDR3 DNA follows: TGTGCCAGCAGTCCTCCTTTGGGGAGAGGAGAGACCCAGTACTTC.